The 16 T cell receptor beta chains given below trace back to one sample, sequenced in a study of blood T cell repertoires in COVID-19. Sequenced by immunoSEQ multiplex PCR; TCRdb stores in-frame clones only, minus some. The sample carries 110,000 or so clones, around 85% recorded once. Input material: peripheral blood. The receptor set was obtained from an older woman with COVID-19, enrolled during active disease.

The V and J genes are TRBV5-1 and TRBJ2-7; 7 nucleotides line up with TRBD2. The germline CDR1 and CDR2 sequences are SGHRS and YFSETQ. This CDR3 has 15 amino acids. Germline trimming cut 4 bases from V and 3 bases from J; bases unmatched to any gene: 10. CDR3 sequence (DNA): TGCGCCAGCAGCCTCGGGAGGAGCCCCGGCTACGAGCAGTACTTC. This codes for CASSLGRSPGYEQYF.

This clone was counted a single time. The chain combines TRBV18 with TRBJ2-3; 7 bases fit TRBD1. Looked up from germline, CDR1 is KGHSH and CDR2 is LQKENI. J was trimmed by 5 bases and V by 3 bases; bases with no gene match: 11. This CDR3 is built from 16 residues. The CDR3, as DNA: TGTGCCAGCTCACCGGCCGACAGGGTGGTCGGAGATACGCAGTATTTT. Translating it yields CASSPADRVVGDTQYF.

The V gene is TRBV27, the J gene TRBJ2-7, with 8 bases identical to TRBD2. Germline V gene sequence: CDR1 MNHEY, CDR2 SMNVEV (reference sequence). V shed 6 bases and J 4 bases; nucleotides not matched to a gene: 14. This CDR3 region has 16 residues. The CDR3 region is CASSSGRGGTRYEQYF. In DNA, the CDR3 is TGTGCCAGCAGCTCCGGGAGGGGTGGGACTCGGTACGAGCAGTACTTC.

The genes are TRBV3-1 (or the pseudogene TRBV3-2) and TRBJ1-5; 7 bases align to TRBD1. This CDR3 comprises 14 residues. V shed 4 bases and J 7 bases; nucleotides not matched to a gene: 7. The germline V gene encodes CDR1 LGHDT and CDR2 YNNKEL (reference sequence). CDR3 region: CASSRQGLGQPQHF. In DNA form, the CDR3 reads TGTGCCAGCAGCCGACAGGGTTTGGGGCAGCCCCAGCATTTT.

The rearrangement joins TRBV7-3 to TRBJ2-1, with D possibly matching TRBD2 (5 bases). Between the trimmed V and J ends, which lost 1 base and 4 bases, there was a span of 17 bases. Germline V gene data show CDR1 as SGHTA and CDR2 as FQGTGA. The length of the CDR3 is 17 residues. The CDR3 DNA follows: TGTGCCAGCAGCTTAATTGGCTCCCTGGAGGTTTACAATGAGCAGTTCTTC. It codes for CASSLIGSLEVYNEQFF.

This clone was observed a single time. The gene calls are TRBV9 and TRBJ2-2, with TRBD2 identical over 10 bases. The CDR3 extends over 17 amino acids. CDR1 is SGDLS, CDR2 YYNGEE, per germline. The trim removed 4 bases at V and 3 bases at J, leaving 9 bases unmatched. CDR3 DNA sequence: TGTGCCAGCAGCCCTATCGGAGCGGGAGGGTACACCGGGGAGCTGTTTTTT. Protein product: CASSPIGAGGYTGELFF.

This chain joins TRBV5-1 and TRBJ2-7; 9 nucleotides line up with TRBD1. CDR3 length equals 16 residues. Germline loops: CDR1 SGHRS, CDR2 YFSETQ. The ends lost 4 bases at V and 0 bases at J; junction bases unmatched: 8. Here the CDR3 DNA reads TGCGCCAGCAGCCAAGGACAGGGGCTCATCTCCTACGAGCAGTACTTC. It encodes CASSQGQGLISYEQYF.

The V call is TRBV5-6, the J call TRBJ2-3; 7 bases agree with TRBD2. Trimming at V came to 4 bases and at J to 0 bases, leaving 14 bases not matched to a gene. Germline assignment: CDR1 SGHDT and CDR2 YYEEEE. The CDR3 loop spans 18 amino acids. CDR3 in amino acids: CASSRRRGGEPSTDTQYF. The CDR3 DNA sequence: TGTGCCAGCAGCAGGCGGCGCGGGGGAGAGCCTAGCACAGATACGCAGTATTTT.

The sample holds one count of this clone. The rearrangement links TRBV19 to TRBJ1-5, with TRBD1 matching over 8 bases. The CDR3 runs 14 residues. Trimming at V came to 4 bases and at J to 7 bases, leaving 6 bases not matched to a gene. Germline V gives CDR1 LNHDA, CDR2 SQIVND (reference sequence). Written as DNA, the CDR3 is TGTGCCAGTAGTACCGACAGGGGTGTCCAGCCCCAGCATTTT. It is translated as CASSTDRGVQPQHF. Complete variable domain (other parts from reference TRBV19 and TRBJ1-5): DGGITQSPKYLFRKEGQNVTLSCEQNLNHDAMYWYRQDPGQGLRLIYYSQIVNDFQKGDIAEGYSVSREKKESFPLTVTSAQKNPTAFYLCASSTDRGVQPQHFGDGTRLSIL.

This chain links TRBV30 with TRBJ1-1; TRBD1 aligns across 8 bases. Germline CDR1 and CDR2: GTSNPN and SVGIG (reference sequence). This CDR3 spans 17 amino acids. Losses at the gene ends were 2 bases for V and 1 base for J; bases not matched to a gene: 12. CDR3 in amino acids: CAWSPPEQGGANTEAFF. In DNA form, the CDR3 reads TGTGCCTGGAGTCCCCCCGAACAGGGGGGTGCGAACACTGAAGCTTTCTTT.

The table lists this clone with a few counts. The genes are TRBV29-1 and TRBJ1-5, with D possibly being TRBD1 (5 bases). Germline assignment: CDR1 SQVTM and CDR2 ANQGSEA. The CDR3 runs 12 residues. The germline V and J ends were trimmed by 4 bases and 2 bases, with 6 bases remaining between them. The CDR3 spells CSVVQGNQPQHF. Written as DNA, the CDR3 is TGCAGCGTTGTACAGGGCAATCAGCCCCAGCATTTT.

This clone was recorded once. The chain carries TRBV18 and TRBJ2-1, with TRBD1 as a possible D gene (6 bases). This CDR3 is built from 13 residues. Looked up from germline, CDR1 is KGHSH and CDR2 is LQKENI. V was clipped by 4 bases and J by 3 bases, with 7 bases between them. CDR3 in DNA: TGTGCCAGCTCACGGGACAACTACAATGAGCAGTTCTTC. It encodes CASSRDNYNEQFF.

The chain uses TRBV4-1 and TRBJ1-2; no definite D call. The CDR3 runs 12 residues. V gave up 10 bases and J gave up 1 base, with 10 bases separating them. Germline values: CDR1 MGHRA, CDR2 YSYEKL. The CDR3 is CATGGDNYGYTF. The CDR3 coding sequence is TGCGCCACCGGAGGAGATAACTATGGCTACACCTTC.

This clone was counted many times. The chain is built from TRBV9 and TRBJ1-3, with no clear D. The V gene's germline CDR1 is SGDLS and CDR2 YYNGEE. This CDR3 comprises 16 residues. V was cut by 4 bases and J by 3 bases, with 17 bases left in between. CDR3 protein: CASSPGGFEGGNTIYF. DNA for the CDR3: TGTGCCAGCAGCCCAGGAGGGTTCGAAGGTGGAAACACCATATATTTT. Drawing the rest from reference TRBV9 and TRBJ1-3, the complete variable domain is DSGVTQTPKHLITATGQRVTLRCSPRSGDLSVYWYQQSLDQGLQFLIQYYNGEERAKGNILERFSAQQFPDLHSELNLSSLELGDSALYFCASSPGGFEGGNTIYFGEGSWLTVV.

The chain's CDR3 is CASSRGQDQPQHF. CDR3 sequence (DNA): TGTGCCAGCAGCAGGGGGCAAGATCAGCCCCAGCATTTT. The chain recombines TRBV6-5 with TRBJ1-5, with 8 positions matching TRBD1. Trimming at V came to 6 bases and at J to 5 bases, leaving 3 bases not matched to a gene. The CDR3 consists of 13 residues. The germline V gene encodes CDR1 MNHEY and CDR2 SVGAGI.

This clone showed up just once. V and J are TRBV19 and TRBJ1-1; the D is unclear. Trimming removed 1 base from V and 5 bases from J, with 8 bases in between. CDR3 length: 13 residues. CDR1 and CDR2 (germline): LNHDA, SQIVND (reference sequence). The CDR3, as DNA: TGTGCCAGTAGTATAGGGAGGGAGACTGAAGCTTTCTTT. Amino acid sequence: CASSIGRETEAFF.